This T cell receptor (beta chain) was sequenced for a study of immune evolution from preneoplasia to lung adenocarcinoma. Regarding the study as a whole: From normal lung to invasive adenocarcinoma, top clone frequencies appeared to decrease. Normal lung had highest clonality; later lesions appeared denser, more diverse.

TCRdb's table, derived via immunoSEQ multiplex PCR, lists solely in-frame clones and lacks some. Seen here are around 5,500 clones, 65% to 70% observed once, and the top ten hold roughly a fifth. Only a few counts were recorded for this clone. Its antigen is not known. CDR1 is SGHNT, CDR2 YYREEE, per germline (reference sequence). Trimming at V came to 3 bases and at J to 4 bases, leaving 9 bases not matched to a gene. The CDR3 consists of 16 residues. Between the mid-2010s and the late 2010s, patients underwent resection in Japan or China. Two lung cancer pathologists independently confirmed each histologic diagnosis.

This sequence originates from an older person with lung adenocarcinoma. Sequenced input: FFPE adjacent normal lung tissue. This chain joins TRBV5-4 and TRBJ2-3, with 9 bases that match TRBD2. The CDR3 here is CASSWGLAGGADTQYF. The CDR3 DNA reads TGTGCCAGCAGCTGGGGACTAGCCGGGGGGGCAGATACGCAGTATTTT.